These 17 T cell receptor beta chains share one sample of origin, sequenced in a study of CD8+CD57+ T cells in acquired aplastic anemia. The use of genomic DNA as template underpinned the TCR beta VDJ and CDR3 profiling. MiXCR, run by TCRdb on the reads, gives a single entry per CDR3 protein. The sample holds approximately 170,000 distinct CDR3 sequences, more than 45% seen once. Whoever was chosen for sequencing had shown CD8+CD57+ cell expansion by flow cytometry. Material: sorted CD4+, CD8+, or CD8+CD57+ T cells (not recorded which) from PBMCs. Source of these receptors: a human donor with aplastic anemia.

The J gene is TRBJ2-3, the V gene TRBV19, with 10 bases matching TRBD1. V gave up 4 bases and J gave up 4 bases; unmatched junction bases: 8. The CDR3 is made up of 16 amino acids. Germline V lookup: CDR1 LNHDA, CDR2 SQIVND (reference sequence). CDR3 coding DNA: TGTGCCAGTAGTAGACCGGGACAGGGGATCGCAGATACGCAGTATTTT. Its translation: CASSRPGQGIADTQYF. Variable domain in full (rest from reference TRBV19 and TRBJ2-3): DGGITQSPKYLFRKEGQNVTLSCEQNLNHDAMYWYRQDPGQGLRLIYYSQIVNDFQKGDIAEGYSVSREKKESFPLTVTSAQKNPTAFYLCASSRPGQGIADTQYFGPGTRLTVL.

The V and J genes are TRBV7-2 and TRBJ1-1; TRBD1 is a possible D gene (5 bases). There are 18 residues in the CDR3. V was trimmed by 0 bases and J by 0 bases, leaving 17 bases between them. Germline V CDR1 and CDR2: SGHTA, FQGNSA. The CDR3 DNA sequence: TGTGCCAGCAGCTTAGCAAGGGGCGGAACCCTCTTGAACACTGAAGCTTTCTTT. This translates into CASSLARGGTLLNTEAFF. Full variable domain (remainder filled in from reference TRBV7-2 and TRBJ1-1): GAGVSQSPSNKVTEKGKDVELRCDPISGHTALYWYRQSLGQGLEFLIYFQGNSAPDKSGLPSDRFSAERTGGSVSTLTIQRTQQEDSAVYLCASSLARGGTLLNTEAFFGQGTRLTVV.

This clonotype occurred many times. The chain couples TRBV19 to TRBJ1-4; 9 bases fit TRBD1. Germline assignment: CDR1 LNHDA and CDR2 SQIVND (reference sequence). This CDR3 region has 15 residues. Trimming removed 1 base from V and 5 bases from J; junction bases left unmatched: 2. In DNA, the CDR3 is TGTGCCAGTAGTATAGCCGGGACAGGGAATGAAAAACTGTTTTTT. Translated, it gives CASSIAGTGNEKLFF.

The sample holds a few counts of this clonotype. V gene TRBV6-2 or TRBV6-3 combines with J gene TRBJ1-2, with a weak D call TRBD1 (6 bases). Trimming left V 2 bases short and J 0 bases short, with 13 bases between. Germline V gene data show CDR1 as MNHEY and CDR2 as SVGEGT. The CDR3 has 16 residues. The CDR3 loop reads CASSYDPGDTNYGYTF. CDR3 in DNA: TGTGCCAGCAGTTACGATCCAGGGGATACTAACTATGGCTACACCTTC.

This clonotype was found many times. The chain uses TRBV4-2 and TRBJ2-3; TRBD2 agrees at 12 bases. This CDR3 region has 17 residues. Trimming at V came to 5 bases and at J to 3 bases, leaving 9 bases not matched to a gene. Germline CDR1 reads LGHNA; CDR2 reads YNFKEQ. The CDR3 bases are TGTGCCAGCAGCGCCGGACCTAGCGGGGGGGCGACAGATACGCAGTATTTT. It yields the protein CASSAGPSGGATDTQYF.

The rearrangement uses TRBV4-1 and TRBJ1-6; D gene uncertain. This CDR3 has 16 amino acids. The germline gives CDR1 MGHRA, CDR2 YSYEKL. Trimming left V 0 bases short and J 7 bases short, with 13 bases between. In DNA, the CDR3 is TGCGCCAGCAGCCAAGATCATGGACTACGAAATTCACCCCTCCACTTT. Translation gives CASSQDHGLRNSPLHF.

The genes are TRBV4-3 and TRBJ2-1; TRBD2 agrees at 12 bases. The trim removed 4 bases at V and 0 bases at J, leaving 4 bases unmatched. Germline V gene sequence: CDR1 LGHNA, CDR2 YSLEER. This CDR3 region has 17 residues. The CDR3 reads CASSPGTSGFSYNEQFF. As DNA, the CDR3 is TGCGCCAGCAGCCCCGGGACTAGCGGGTTCTCCTACAATGAGCAGTTCTTC.

The table lists this clonotype with a few counts. This could be a read error, since a much larger clone is one nucleotide away. The chain joins TRBV5-5 to TRBJ2-1; maybe TRBD1 (5 bases). The CDR3 sequence is 14 residues long. Germline-derived CDR1 and CDR2 are SGHKS and YYEKEE (reference sequence). The V gene lost 7 bases and the J gene lost 6 bases, with 17 bases spanning the gap. The CDR3 DNA is TGTGCCAGCGGCCCCATGCAGGGATCCAATGAGCAGTTCTTC. This codes for CASGPMQGSNEQFF.

V is TRBV11-2 and J is TRBJ2-1, with TRBD1 matching over 8 bases. Trimming at V came to 1 base and at J to 8 bases, leaving 7 bases not matched to a gene. Germline lookup yields CDR1 SGHAT and CDR2 FQNNGV. The CDR3 runs 15 residues. CDR3 loop: CASSLGQGMLDEQFF. The CDR3 nucleotides read TGTGCCAGCAGCTTAGGACAGGGGATGTTGGATGAGCAGTTCTTC.

The rearrangement joins TRBV20-1 to TRBJ2-5, with 9 bases aligning to TRBD2. CDR1 and CDR2 from the germline V gene are DFQATT and SNEGSKA (reference sequence). The CDR3 is made up of 14 amino acids. J was trimmed by 5 bases and V by 5 bases; bases with no gene match: 9. In DNA, the CDR3 is TGCAGTGCTCCCCTGGCGGGGGGGCGGGAGACCCAGTACTTC. This gives the protein CSAPLAGGRETQYF.

This clonotype has just one count. No conserved phenylalanine or tryptophan ends this CDR3, so it is likely a read error. The V and J genes are TRBV20-1 and TRBJ1-4; D gene ambiguous. The CDR3 has 12 residues. Per germline, CDR1 DFQATT and CDR2 SNEGSKA (reference sequence). The CDR3 nucleotides are TGTAGTGCTAGTCCGGAGGCAGGAAAACTGTTTGTT. Translating it yields CSASPEAGKLFV.

The genes are TRBV25-1 and TRBJ2-3, with 7 nucleotides matching TRBD1. From germline, CDR1 is MGHDK and CDR2 SYGVNS. The trim removed 8 bases at V and 5 bases at J, leaving 7 bases unmatched. CDR3 length equals 13 residues. CDR3 in DNA: TGTGCCAGCTCATCCGGGACAGTAGATACGCAGTATTTT. This sequence encodes CASSSGTVDTQYF.

About this clonotype: This may come from a read error, since a much larger clone is one base off. V usage is TRBV10-3 and J usage is TRBJ1-3; D gene ambiguous. Germline V gene data show CDR1 as ENHRY and CDR2 as SYGVKD. The CDR3 length is 15 residues. CDR3 amino acids: CASSYSWYSGNTIYF. The DNA for the CDR3 is TGTGCCAGCAGTTACTCGTGGTACTCTGGAAACACCATATATTTT.

This clonotype was observed a handful of times. The CDR3 sequence is CASSVGTGRNEQFF. The CDR3 DNA reads TGTGCCAGCAGCGTAGGGACAGGGAGGAATGAGCAGTTCTTC. The J gene is TRBJ2-1, the V gene TRBV9; TRBD1 agrees at 8 bases. CDR3 length: 14 residues. Germline CDR1 reads SGDLS; CDR2 reads YYNGEE. With V trimmed by 0 bases and J by 7 bases, 3 bases remained unmatched. Complete variable domain (other parts from reference TRBV9 and TRBJ2-1): DSGVTQTPKHLITATGQRVTLRCSPRSGDLSVYWYQQSLDQGLQFLIQYYNGEERAKGNILERFSAQQFPDLHSELNLSSLELGDSALYFCASSVGTGRNEQFFGPGTRLTVL.

The CDR3 reads CATSRDIVSSYEQYF. The CDR3 DNA is TGTGCCACCAGCAGGGATATAGTCAGCTCCTACGAGCAGTACTTC. V gene TRBV15 combines with J gene TRBJ2-7; D uncertain. Per the germline V gene, CDR1 is LNHNV and CDR2 is YYDKDF (reference sequence). V lost 3 bases and J 0 bases, leaving 12 bases between the germline ends. The CDR3 consists of 15 residues.

V and J are TRBV19 and TRBJ1-5, with a tentative D call TRBD1 (5 bases). CDR1 is LNHDA and CDR2 is SQIVND in the germline V gene (reference sequence). The CDR3 length is 14 residues. V was shortened by 5 bases and J by 6 bases, with 14 bases between the two germline ends. CDR3 sequence reads: CASSFVGEGQPQHF. Here the CDR3 DNA reads TGTGCCAGTAGTTTTGTGGGGGAGGGTCAGCCCCAGCATTTT.

This clonotype occurred a few times. This chain connects TRBV15 to TRBJ1-5, with D possibly TRBD1 on 6 matching bases. Per the germline V gene, CDR1 is LNHNV and CDR2 is YYDKDF (reference sequence). The germline V and J ends were trimmed by 1 base and 1 base, with 8 bases remaining between them. This CDR3 is 15 amino acids long. The CDR3: CATSRAGGSNQPQHF. The CDR3 bases are TGTGCCACCAGCAGAGCTGGGGGCAGCAATCAGCCCCAGCATTTT.